The next 5 T cell receptor beta chains were all read from a single sample in a study of PD-L1 blockade in urothelial cancer. Data came from immunoSEQ multiplex PCR; TCRdb stores just in-frame clones and leaves some out. Counted here are under 40,000 clones, more than 80% occurring once; the ten biggest clones make up roughly 8%. The sample here was PBMCs, taken around atezolizumab (anti-PD-L1) treatment. Receptors originate from a man between 65 and 85 years old with urothelial cancer.

The chain has TRBV10-3 and TRBJ1-2; 7 nucleotides line up with TRBD1. Germline loops: CDR1 ENHRY, CDR2 SYGVKD. J lost 6 bases, V lost 3 bases, and 10 bases had no gene match. The CDR3 is 15 amino acids. CDR3 coding DNA: TGTGCCATCAGTGACAAACAGGGGCGGGTAGATGGCTACACCTTC. This translates into CAISDKQGRVDGYTF.

The gene calls are TRBV29-1 and TRBJ2-5; TRBD1 matches at 9 bases. Germline assignment: CDR1 SQVTM and CDR2 ANQGSEA. This CDR3 spans 16 amino acids. V shed 0 bases, J shed 4 bases, and the junction held 9 bases outside the gene matches. CDR3 sequence: CSVEDLRDRVRETQYF. The CDR3 DNA reads as TGCAGCGTTGAAGATCTTCGGGACAGGGTGCGAGAGACCCAGTACTTC.

V gene TRBV7-3 combines with J gene TRBJ2-1; maybe TRBD1 (5 bases). This CDR3 has 16 amino acids. Germline V lookup: CDR1 SGHTA, CDR2 FQGTGA. Trimming pared 2 bases from V and 1 base from J, leaving 12 bases between. The CDR3 bases are TGTGCCAGCAGCTTACAGGGCCCCTCTTCCTACAATGAGCAGTTCTTC. This sequence encodes CASSLQGPSSYNEQFF.

J is TRBJ2-3 and V is TRBV5-1, with 10 bases aligning to TRBD2. Per germline, CDR1 SGHRS and CDR2 YFSETQ. V shed 5 bases, J shed 1 base, and the junction held 4 bases outside the gene matches. The CDR3 contains 15 residues. CDR3 sequence (DNA): TGCGCCAGCAGGAAGGGGACTAGCGGCACAGATACGCAGTATTTT. As protein: CASRKGTSGTDTQYF.

V gene TRBV6-4 combines with J gene TRBJ2-1, with 12 bases fitting TRBD2. After removal of 8 bases from V and 10 bases from J, the junction contained 6 bases not matched to a gene. The CDR3 is made up of 13 amino acids. Germline CDR1 is MRHNA and CDR2 is SNTAGT. CDR3 sequence (DNA): TGTGCCAGCGCTGGGCTAGCGGGGGGGGAGCAGTTCTTC. This translates into CASAGLAGGEQFF.